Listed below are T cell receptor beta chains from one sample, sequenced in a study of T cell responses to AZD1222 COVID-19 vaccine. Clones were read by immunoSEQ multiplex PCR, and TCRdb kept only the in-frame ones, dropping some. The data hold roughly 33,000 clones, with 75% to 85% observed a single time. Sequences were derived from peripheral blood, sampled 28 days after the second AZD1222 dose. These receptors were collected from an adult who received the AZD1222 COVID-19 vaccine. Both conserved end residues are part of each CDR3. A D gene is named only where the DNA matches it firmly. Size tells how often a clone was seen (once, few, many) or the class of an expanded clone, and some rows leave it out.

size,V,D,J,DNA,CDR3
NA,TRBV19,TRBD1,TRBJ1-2,TGTGCCAGTAGTATGGGGGGACAGGGAGACTATGGCTACACCTTC,CASSMGGQGDYGYTF
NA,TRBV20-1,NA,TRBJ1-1,TGCAGTGCTTATCGGGACACTGAAGCTTTCTTT,CSAYRDTEAFF
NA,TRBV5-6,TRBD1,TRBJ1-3,TGTGCCAGCAGCCTGAGACAGGGGAAAGGAAACACCATATATTTT,CASSLRQGKGNTIYF
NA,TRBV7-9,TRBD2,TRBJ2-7,TGTGCCAGCAGTTACAGGACTAGCGGCTCCTACGAGCAGTACTTC,CASSYRTSGSYEQYF
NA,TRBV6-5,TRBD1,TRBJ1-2,TGTGCCAGCAGTTTTGGACAGGGGTATCGCTATGGCTACACCTTC,CASSFGQGYRYGYTF
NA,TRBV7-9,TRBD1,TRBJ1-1,TGTGCCAGCAGCTTTGGAGGGGGCGTCGACACTGAAGCTTTCTTT,CASSFGGGVDTEAFF
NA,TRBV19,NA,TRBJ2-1,TGTGCCAGTACTGAGAGCGGTCCCCGCAATGAGCAGTTCTTC,CASTESGPRNEQFF
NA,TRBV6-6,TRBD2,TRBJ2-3,TGTGCCAGCAGTAGAAGCGGGGGGGCAGATACGCAGTATTTT,CASSRSGGADTQYF
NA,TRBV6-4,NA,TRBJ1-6,TGTGCCAGCAGTGCTAGAGGGGATGACAATTCACCCCTCCACTTT,CASSARGDDNSPLHF
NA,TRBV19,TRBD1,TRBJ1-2,TGTGCCAGTATCCAGGGACAGGTGGGCTATGGCTACACCTTC,CASIQGQVGYGYTF
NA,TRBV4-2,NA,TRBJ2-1,TGTGCCAGCAGCCAAGATACGAGCAGCTCCTACAATGAGCAGTTCTTC,CASSQDTSSSYNEQFF
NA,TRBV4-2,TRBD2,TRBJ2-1,TGTGCCAGCAGCCAAGGAAAACAGAGCGGGAGAGCCTACAATGAGCAGTTCTTC,CASSQGKQSGRAYNEQFF
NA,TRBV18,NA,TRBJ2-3,TGTGCCAGCTCACCTGGGGCCTCGATCGAGACGCAGTATTTT,CASSPGASIETQYF
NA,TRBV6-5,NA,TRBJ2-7,TGTGCCAGCAGGATGGACAAGGGCCGTATGTACGAGCAGTACTTC,CASRMDKGRMYEQYF
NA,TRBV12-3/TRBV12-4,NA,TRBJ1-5,TGTGCCAGCAGTTTACAGATTAATCAGCCCCAGCATTTT,CASSLQINQPQHF
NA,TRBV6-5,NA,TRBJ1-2,TGTGCCAGCAGTTACTCGGGACGGGGTTTAGGCTACACCTTC,CASSYSGRGLGYTF
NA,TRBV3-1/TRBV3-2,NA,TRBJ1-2,TGTGCCAGCAGCCAAGATGACTTACTAAGGGGCTACACCTTC,CASSQDDLLRGYTF
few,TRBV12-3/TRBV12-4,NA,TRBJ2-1,TGTGCCAGTGGTTCGTTCAATGAGCAGTTCTTC,CASGSFNEQFF
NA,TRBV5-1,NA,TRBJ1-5,TGCGCCAGCAGCTTGGGAGACAGACGCAATCAGCCCCAGCATTTT,CASSLGDRRNQPQHF
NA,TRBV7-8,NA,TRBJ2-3,TGTGCCAGCAGCCTTGTAGAGGTCGGAGGGCCCTTCAAGTATTTT,CASSLVEVGGPFKYF
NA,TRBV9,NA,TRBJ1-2,TGTGCCAGCGGACGGGGACTCCGACCCCCCTATGGCTACACCTTC,CASGRGLRPPYGYTF
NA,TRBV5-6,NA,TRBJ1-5,TGTGCCAGCAGCTTGGGGAGGGGATCGGGCAATCAGCCCCAGCATTTT,CASSLGRGSGNQPQHF
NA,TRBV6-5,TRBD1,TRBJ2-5,TGTGCCAGCAGACAGACAGGGCCAGAGACCCAGTACTTC,CASRQTGPETQYF